The 10 T cell receptor beta chains given below trace back to one sample, sequenced in a study of cytomegalovirus exposure and HLA in healthy donors. Use of 60 Vbeta and 13 Jbeta primers characterized the PCR. Profiled with immunoSEQ multiplex PCR; TCRdb holds only in-frame clones, not every one. The sample holds 130,000 to 150,000 clones, roughly 80% seen once. Sequenced input: PBMCs. The origin of the receptors is a male donor in good health and CMV-seronegative.

The chain joins TRBV7-8 to TRBJ1-1; D is possibly TRBD1 (5 bases). The V end lost 2 bases, the J end lost 0 bases, and 7 bases lay between the germline ends. The CDR3 has 14 residues. Germline V gives CDR1 SGHVS, CDR2 FQNEAQ. This CDR3 is CASSLRQMNTEAFF. CDR3 nucleotides: TGTGCCAGCAGCTTAAGACAGATGAACACTGAAGCTTTCTTT.

The chain combines TRBV14 with TRBJ1-2; 8 bases align to TRBD1. Germline V gene sequence: CDR1 SGHDN, CDR2 FVKESK. This CDR3 contains 11 residues. V was pared by 5 bases and J by 8 bases, with 1 base of the junction left unmatched. The CDR3 is CASSGDRGYTF. The CDR3 DNA reads as TGTGCCAGCAGCGGGGACAGGGGCTACACCTTC. The complete variable domain, with remaining parts taken from reference TRBV14 and TRBJ1-2, reads EAGVTQFPSHSVIEKGQTVTLRCDPISGHDNLYWYRRVMGKEIKFLLHFVKESKQDESGMPNNRFLAERTGGTYSTLKVQPAELEDSGVYFCASSGDRGYTFGSGTRLTVV.

The V call is TRBV5-1, the J call TRBJ2-2, with TRBD1 matching 9 bases. CDR3 length: 15 residues. V was pared by 2 bases and J by 5 bases, with 4 bases of the junction left unmatched. Per germline, CDR1 SGHRS and CDR2 YFSETQ. CDR3 nucleotides: TGCGCCAGCAGCTTCCGGGACAGGGTGACCGGGGAGCTGTTTTTT. Translated, it gives CASSFRDRVTGELFF.

V gene TRBV5-5 combines with J gene TRBJ1-6, with TRBD1 as a possible D gene (6 bases). Per the germline V gene, CDR1 is SGHKS and CDR2 is YYEKEE (reference sequence). The V end lost 2 bases, the J end lost 13 bases, and 16 bases lay between the germline ends. This CDR3 has 14 amino acids. In DNA, the CDR3 is TGTGCCAGCAGCTTAGGGGGATCCACTATGCCCCTCCACTTT. It is translated as CASSLGGSTMPLHF.

The CDR3 coding sequence is TGTGCCAGCAGGTATGGAGCGGGGGCCTACGAGCAGTACTTC. Its translation: CASRYGAGAYEQYF. This chain connects TRBV6-5 to TRBJ2-7, with TRBD2 identical over 8 bases. Trimming cost V 6 bases and J 2 bases; bases outside gene matches: 6. CDR1 MNHEY and CDR2 SVGAGI come from the germline V gene. There are 14 residues in the CDR3.

V and J are TRBV9 and TRBJ1-3, with TRBD1 as a possible D gene (6 bases). Germline V CDR1 and CDR2: SGDLS, YYNGEE. This CDR3 contains 14 residues. V was shortened by 0 bases and J by 3 bases, with 7 bases between the two germline ends. CDR3 DNA: TGTGCCAGCAGCGTAGCACAGGGTGGAAACACCATATATTTT. Translation: CASSVAQGGNTIYF.

As DNA, the CDR3 is TGTGCCAGCAGCTTATCAGAGACAGGGTTAAGATTGAACACTGAAGCTTTCTTT. Its protein product is CASSLSETGLRLNTEAFF. V is TRBV7-9 and J is TRBJ1-1; 7 bases fit TRBD1. CDR3 length: 18 residues. CDR1 SEHNR and CDR2 FQNEAQ come from the germline V gene (reference sequence). J gave up 0 bases and V 2 bases, and 12 bases lay outside the gene matches. Looking up the rest from reference TRBV7-9 and TRBJ1-1 gives the full variable domain: DTGVSQNPRHKITKRGQNVTFRCDPISEHNRLYWYRQTLGQGPEFLTYFQNEAQLEKSRLLSDRFSAERPKGSFSTLEIQRTEQGDSAMYLCASSLSETGLRLNTEAFFGQGTRLTVV.

CDR3 sequence: CASSPAGATSPLHF. DNA of the CDR3: TGTGCCAGCTCACCCGCAGGGGCTACTTCACCCCTCCACTTT. The chain combines TRBV18 with TRBJ1-6; D perhaps matches TRBD1 (6 bases). Trimming shortened V by 3 bases and J by 9 bases, and 12 bases separated the two germline ends. Per germline, CDR1 KGHSH and CDR2 LQKENI. CDR3 size: 14 residues. Full variable domain (outside the CDR3, taken from reference TRBV18 and TRBJ1-6): NAGVMQNPRHLVRRRGQEARLRCSPMKGHSHVYWYRQLPEEGLKFMVYLQKENIIDESGMPKERFSAEFPKEGPSILRIQQVVRGDSAAYFCASSPAGATSPLHFGNGTRLTVT.

This clone appeared once. The V and J genes are TRBV4-2 and TRBJ2-7; tentatively, D is TRBD2 (5 bases). V was trimmed by 1 base and J by 3 bases, leaving 13 bases between them. The CDR3 is 15 residues long. Germline-derived CDR1 and CDR2 are LGHNA and YNFKEQ. The CDR3 DNA follows: TGTGCCAGCAGCCAAGGTCAGGACTTCCGCTACGAGCAGTACTTC. Its protein is CASSQGQDFRYEQYF.

The V gene is TRBV6-5, the J gene TRBJ1-1; the match to TRBD1 covers 9 bases. The V gene's germline CDR1 is MNHEY and CDR2 SVGAGI. The trim removed 4 bases at V and 5 bases at J, leaving 8 bases unmatched. The CDR3 totals 15 residues. CDR3 sequence: CASSSIGQGKTEAFF. DNA for the CDR3: TGTGCCAGCAGTTCCATAGGACAGGGGAAAACTGAAGCTTTCTTT.